This T cell receptor beta chain was observed in a study of tumor and adjacent non-tumor tissue in lung cancer. Overall study: Histology: 12 adenocarcinoma, a couple of squamous cell carcinoma, 1 small cell lung cancer.

A modified ARM-PCR protocol with three rounds of nested PCR amplified TCRbeta. One entry per CDR3 protein results from TCRdb running MiXCR on the multiplex PCR reads. This sample has 52,000 or so distinct CDR3 sequences, with 74% found just once. About this clonotype: The antigen remains unidentified. The junction departs from germline at one end; a sequencing error may be responsible.

Points from the study as a whole: Compared with tumor, normal lung showed significantly lower TCR diversity.

CDR1 SGHAT and CDR2 FQNNGV come from the germline V gene. The CDR3 extends over 13 amino acids. The template was RNA from unsorted bulk tissue. This non-tumor lung sample came from over 3 cm beyond the tumor edge. The V call is TRBV11-2, the J call TRBJ2-4; D is perhaps TRBD1 (6 bases). This sequence was found in a woman aged 60-75 years with non-small cell lung cancer. Material: distant non-tumor lung tissue. The CDR3 nucleotides read TGCGCCAGCAGCGCAGGGGTGGAAAACATTCAGCGCTTC. Its protein is CASSAGVENIQRF.